The source of this T cell receptor (beta chain) is a study of monozygotic twins with inflammatory bowel disease. Study-wide results and limits: Especially with disease activity, IBD patients shared fewer clonotypes with others than healthy twins did.

For each CDR3 protein, TCRdb gives one entry from its re-call of the 5' RACE reads, without DNA. In all, the sample yields 150,000 to 200,000 distinct CDR3 sequences. Per germline, CDR1 MNHNS and CDR2 SASEGT. The CDR3 consists of 13 residues. On this clonotype itself: Its antigen is unknown.

The material sequenced was blood. This chain uses TRBV6-1 with TRBJ1-5. The sequence came from a human donor with ulcerative colitis or Crohn's disease, or a healthy co-twin of an affected twin (not recorded which). CDR3: CASSVRIYQPQHF.